Listed here are 20 T cell receptor beta chains from one sample, sequenced in a study of early T cells in non-severe SARS-CoV-2 infection. TCRdb redid the calling of the 5' RACE reads with MiXCR, one entry per CDR3 protein. The sample contains tens of thousands of distinct CDR3 sequences, 5.9% of which appear only once. Sequences were derived from whole blood, sampled at baseline. The receptors stem from an adult who was a healthcare worker with PCR-confirmed SARS-CoV-2 infection or an uninfected control (not recorded which).

The J gene is TRBJ1-1, the V gene TRBV7-9; TRBD1 aligns across 7 bases. The V segment lost 11 bases and the J segment 5 bases; nucleotides outside the gene matches: 23. Germline assignment: CDR1 SEHNR and CDR2 FQNEAQ (reference sequence). The CDR3 loop spans 17 amino acids. The CDR3, as DNA: TGTGCCCTCCAGGGGGGCGTACAAAAACAGGGGCGGACTGAAGCTTTCTTT. It is translated as CALQGGVQKQGRTEAFF.

This clonotype was found many times. The chain is built from TRBV6-5 and TRBJ2-1; 10 bases fit TRBD1. The CDR3 totals 17 residues. Germline V gene sequence: CDR1 MNHEY, CDR2 SVGAGI. The ends lost 2 bases at V and 8 bases at J; junction bases unmatched: 12. CDR3 sequence (DNA): TGTGCCAGCAGTTACCTCCCATTGGGGACAGGGGACGATGAGCAGTTCTTC. It translates to CASSYLPLGTGDDEQFF.

This clonotype was observed at least ten times. The chain carries TRBV7-3 and TRBJ2-3, with D unclear. This CDR3 contains 13 residues. Per germline, CDR1 SGHTA and CDR2 FQGTGA. The V end was cut by 4 bases, the J end by 0 bases, with 5 bases between. For the CDR3, the DNA is TGTGCCAGCAGCTCCTCTAGCACAGATACGCAGTATTTT. Protein: CASSSSSTDTQYF.

The chain joins TRBV10-2 to TRBJ1-1; D is uncertain. Trimming pared 2 bases from V and 1 base from J, leaving 5 bases between. Germline V gene sequence: CDR1 WSHSY, CDR2 SAAADI. This CDR3 contains 13 residues. CDR3 coding DNA: TGCGCCAGCAGTGAGGTAAAGAACACTGAAGCTTTCTTT. Residues: CASSEVKNTEAFF.

This clonotype has a count of ten or more. The chain couples TRBV11-1 to TRBJ2-1; 7 nucleotides line up with TRBD1. From germline, CDR1 is SGHAT and CDR2 FQDESV (reference sequence). The CDR3 covers 15 residues. The junction had 7 bases not matched to a gene; V was cut back by 6 bases and J by 2 bases. This CDR3 reads CASSWGQTTYNEQFF. Written as DNA, the CDR3 is TGTGCCAGCAGTTGGGGACAGACAACCTACAATGAGCAGTTCTTC.

This clonotype was picked up many times. CDR3 sequence: CASSSHLTSGASYEQYF. The CDR3 region has the DNA TGCGCCAGCAGCAGCCACCTAACTAGCGGAGCCTCCTACGAGCAGTACTTC. The genes are TRBV5-1 and TRBJ2-7, with 8 bases fitting TRBD2. CDR1 is SGHRS, CDR2 YFSETQ, per germline. There are 17 residues in the CDR3. V shed 4 bases, J shed 0 bases, and the junction held 12 bases outside the gene matches. Complete variable domain (other parts from reference TRBV5-1 and TRBJ2-7): KAGVTQTPRYLIKTRGQQVTLSCSPISGHRSVSWYQQTPGQGLQFLFEYFSETQRNKGNFPGRFSGRQFSNSRSEMNVSTLELGDSALYLCASSSHLTSGASYEQYFGPGTRLTVT.

This clonotype was recorded at least ten times. The chain has TRBV20-1 and TRBJ1-6; 10 bases are shared with TRBD1. The CDR3 covers 15 residues. Losses at the gene ends were 1 base for V and 10 bases for J; bases not matched to a gene: 7. Germline CDR1 reads DFQATT; CDR2 reads SNEGSKA (reference sequence). The DNA of the CDR3 is TGCAGTGCTAGAGGGACAGGGGGTGGAGGATCACCCCTCCACTTT. This codes for CSARGTGGGGSPLHF.

This clonotype appeared many times. This CDR3 reads CASSHRLAGGHNEQFF. CDR3 DNA sequence: TGTGCCAGCAGCCACAGACTAGCGGGAGGTCACAATGAGCAGTTCTTC. The chain joins TRBV7-9 to TRBJ2-1; 13 nucleotides line up with TRBD2. This CDR3 has 16 amino acids. The J segment lost 5 bases and the V segment lost 5 bases, leaving 6 bases of the junction unmatched. Per the germline V gene, CDR1 is SEHNR and CDR2 is FQNEAQ (reference sequence).

This clonotype has a count of ten or more. The chain uses TRBV28 and TRBJ2-6; D is possibly TRBD1 (6 bases). This CDR3 is built from 14 residues. Germline values: CDR1 MDHEN, CDR2 SYDVKM. Trimming took 10 bases from V and 4 from J, leaving 14 bases between them. CDR3 amino acids: CATYTGTGANVLTF. CDR3 nucleotides: TGTGCCACCTACACAGGGACCGGGGCCAACGTCCTGACTTTC.

The table lists this clonotype with a few counts. This chain joins TRBV4-1 and TRBJ2-7; D call uncertain. Germline CDR1 MGHRA, CDR2 YSYEKL. CDR3 length: 14 residues. Trimming removed 4 bases from V and 2 bases from J, with 12 bases in between. The CDR3 spells CASSPTAGTYEQYF. For the CDR3, the DNA is TGCGCCAGCAGCCCTACAGCTGGGACCTACGAGCAGTACTTC.

This clonotype came up a few times. The chain is built from TRBV5-1 and TRBJ2-3, with 12 bases identical to TRBD2. This CDR3 is built from 19 residues. J lost 6 bases, V lost 0 bases, and 14 bases had no gene match. The germline V gene has CDR1 SGHRS and CDR2 YFSETQ. CDR3 loop: CASSLELAGGMGGRDTQYF. The CDR3 DNA sequence: TGCGCCAGCAGCTTGGAACTAGCGGGAGGAATGGGGGGACGCGATACGCAGTATTTT.

This clonotype came up a few times. The chain has TRBV28 and TRBJ2-1; D might be TRBD1 (5 bases). The germline V and J ends were trimmed by 6 bases and 0 bases, with 12 bases remaining between them. This CDR3 has 15 residues. Per the germline V gene, CDR1 is MDHEN and CDR2 is SYDVKM. The chain's CDR3 is CASSPRVRSYNEQFF. In DNA, the CDR3 is TGTGCCAGCAGCCCCAGGGTCCGCTCCTACAATGAGCAGTTCTTC. The complete variable domain, with remaining parts taken from reference TRBV28 and TRBJ2-1, reads DVKVTQSSRYLVKRTGEKVFLECVQDMDHENMFWYRQDPGLGLRLIYFSYDVKMKEKGDIPEGYSVSREKKERFSLILESASTNQTSMYLCASSPRVRSYNEQFFGPGTRLTVL.

Worth noting for this clonotype: Given a much more abundant clone one base away, this may be a read error. The chain uses TRBV27 and TRBJ1-6; TRBD1 is a possible D gene (6 bases). Germline V CDR1 and CDR2: MNHEY, SMNVEV (reference sequence). The CDR3 sequence is 15 residues long. CDR3 in DNA: TGTGCCAGCACCTTGAGCGGACAGTATAATTCATCCCTCCACTTT. Protein sequence: CASTLSGQYNSSLHF.

This clonotype was observed a single time. This chain's CDR3 is CASSPIPSGGQDTQYF. CDR3 nucleotide sequence: TGTGCCAGCAGCCCGATCCCTAGCGGGGGCCAGGATACGCAGTATTTT. The chain recombines TRBV28 with TRBJ2-3; 10 nucleotides align to TRBD2. Per the germline V gene, CDR1 is MDHEN and CDR2 is SYDVKM. V gave up 6 bases and J gave up 6 bases; unmatched junction bases: 12. This CDR3 has 16 residues. Using reference TRBV28 and TRBJ2-3 for the parts outside the CDR3, the full variable domain is DVKVTQSSRYLVKRTGEKVFLECVQDMDHENMFWYRQDPGLGLRLIYFSYDVKMKEKGDIPEGYSVSREKKERFSLILESASTNQTSMYLCASSPIPSGGQDTQYFGPGTRLTVL.

At least ten counts were recorded for this clonotype. The V call is TRBV12-3 or TRBV12-4, the J call TRBJ2-1; 7 bases agree with TRBD1. V was clipped by 7 bases and J by 2 bases; unmatched bases: 8. The CDR3 sequence is 15 residues long. CDR3 loop: CASTIAGTAYNEQFF. In DNA form, the CDR3 reads TGTGCCAGCACTATAGCCGGGACAGCCTACAATGAGCAGTTCTTC.

The chain combines TRBV19 with TRBJ2-6, with D perhaps TRBD1 (6 bases). The CDR3 runs 17 residues. Between the trimmed V and J ends, which lost 1 base and 4 bases, there was a span of 14 bases. Per germline, CDR1 LNHDA and CDR2 SQIVND (reference sequence). The DNA of the CDR3 is TGTGCCAGTAGTATAGGCTTCGGCAGGGGAGGGGCCAACGTCCTGACTTTC. Its protein is CASSIGFGRGGANVLTF.

There are many counts of this clonotype. The chain is built from TRBV28 and TRBJ2-5; 15 bases fit TRBD2. There are 15 residues in the CDR3. CDR1 and CDR2 (germline): MDHEN, SYDVKM. V lost 10 bases and J lost 6; bases outside the gene matches: 9. CDR3 in amino acids: CATGLAGGPLQTQYF. The CDR3 nucleotides read TGTGCCACCGGACTAGCGGGAGGGCCTCTTCAGACCCAGTACTTC.

This clonotype was seen many times. J is TRBJ1-2 and V is TRBV20-1; D perhaps matches TRBD1 (5 bases). CDR1 DFQATT and CDR2 SNEGSKA come from the germline V gene (reference sequence). The V gene lost 3 bases and the J gene lost 4 bases, with 9 bases spanning the gap. The CDR3 runs to 12 residues. The CDR3 region has the DNA TGCAGTGCTAGGGCCGGGACCTATGGCTACACCTTC. It translates to CSARAGTYGYTF.

This clonotype was picked up many times. The V call is TRBV5-1, the J call TRBJ1-6, with unresolved D. Deletions cut 2 bases from V and 9 bases from J, with 15 bases between. The germline gives CDR1 SGHRS, CDR2 YFSETQ. The CDR3 loop spans 15 amino acids. DNA of the CDR3: TGCGCCAGCAGCTTATCGGGGAACGGTGGTTCACCCCTCCACTTT. This translates into CASSLSGNGGSPLHF.

This clonotype was recorded many times. The chain is built from TRBV28 and TRBJ2-1; D is unresolved. This CDR3 spans 13 amino acids. V lost 7 bases to trimming and J lost 9 bases, with 16 bases between them. The germline CDR1 and CDR2 sequences are MDHEN and SYDVKM. CDR3 nucleotides: TGTGCCAGCACCTTTGGGGTGATGGGTGAGCAGTTCTTC. Amino acid sequence: CASTFGVMGEQFF.